This is a list of T cell receptor beta chains from one sample in a study of Graves' ophthalmopathy and Graves' hyperthyroidism. TCRdb passed the multiplex PCR reads through MiXCR, listing each CDR3 protein once. The sample contains some 380,000 distinct CDR3 sequences, about 16% of which appear only once. The sample comprised peripheral blood. The receptor source for this set is a woman under 30 with stable Graves' hyperthyroidism. Each CDR3 is given with its conserved first and last residue. Each record gives: D gene, V gene, clone size, J gene, CDR3 DNA, CDR3 protein. D genes are given only for firm matches. Not all rows give a size; the values are once, few, many and, for expanded clones, a class.

.	TRBV12-3/TRBV12-4	many	TRBJ1-1	TGTGCCAGCAGTTTCGTGAGGGGGAACACTGAAGCTTTCTTT	CASSFVRGNTEAFF
.	TRBV12-3/TRBV12-4	once	TRBJ1-3	TGTGCCAGCAGTTCAGACGGAGGAAACACCATATATTTT	CASSSDGGNTIYF
.	TRBV5-1	few	TRBJ2-7	TGCGCCAGCAGCTTCAGGGCCCCCTACGAGCGGTACTTC	CASSFRAPYERYF
.	TRBV6-2/TRBV6-3	many	TRBJ2-5	TGTGCCAGCAGTGATTCCCCAGAGACCCAGTACTTC	CASSDSPETQYF
TRBD2	TRBV12-3/TRBV12-4	.	TRBJ2-5	TGTGCCAGCAGCCGCAGACTAGCGGGGGGTCAAGAGACCCAGTACTTC	CASSRRLAGGQETQYF
TRBD1	TRBV28	.	TRBJ1-2	TGTGCCAGCAGTTCCGGGACAGCTCACTATGGCTACACCTTC	CASSSGTAHYGYTF
.	TRBV6-5	many	TRBJ2-7	TGTGCCAGCAGTTACTCCCAGAAGCACTACGAGCAGTACTTC	CASSYSQKHYEQYF
TRBD1	TRBV2	many	TRBJ1-2	TGTGCCAGCACCTGGGACAGGGAAGATGGCTACACCTTC	CASTWDREDGYTF
.	TRBV12-3/TRBV12-4	many	TRBJ1-1	TGTGCCAGCAGCCAGGCAGGGTCTCTTTCAGGAAGGACTGAAGCTTTCTTT	CASSQAGSLSGRTEAFF
.	TRBV6-5	many	TRBJ2-5	TGTGCCAGCAGTTCGCGGGGCACAGAGACCCAGTACTTC	CASSSRGTETQYF
TRBD1	TRBV5-1	many	TRBJ1-1	TGTGCCAGCAGTTTAGGGGACAGCAACACTGAAGCTTTCTTT	CASSLGDSNTEAFF
.	TRBV4-2	many	TRBJ1-2	TGTGCCAGCAGCCAAGAGACCAATACCAAAAAGGGCTACACCTTC	CASSQETNTKKGYTF
.	TRBV20-1	few	TRBJ2-2	TGCAGTGCTAGAGGTCCCGGGAGAGACACCGGGGAGCTGTTTTTT	CSARGPGRDTGELFF
TRBD1	TRBV11-2	many	TRBJ1-1	TGTGCCAGCAGCTTATTTTTCACAGGGGTGGGCACTGAAGCTTTCTTT	CASSLFFTGVGTEAFF
TRBD1	TRBV7-2	many	TRBJ2-7	TGTGCCAGCAGCTTAAGTGTTAGGACAGGGGTCGAGCAGTACTTC	CASSLSVRTGVEQYF
.	TRBV7-2	many	TRBJ2-5	TGTGCCAGCAGCTTAGTTGCGGGGGCAGTCGAGGGGACCCAGTACTTC	CASSLVAGAVEGTQYF
.	TRBV29-1	many	TRBJ2-4	TGCAGCGTTGAAGACGACCGCGAGGCCAGGTGGACCAAAAACATTCAGTACTTC	CSVEDDREARWTKNIQYF
.	TRBV20-1	many	TRBJ2-5	TGCAGTGCTAAGGCCGGGAGCAGTGAGACCCAGTACTTC	CSAKAGSSETQYF
.	TRBV24-1	many	TRBJ1-2	TGTGCCACCAGTGATCCCCTAGGACGGGGCTATGGCTACACCTTC	CATSDPLGRGYGYTF
TRBD2	TRBV5-1	many	TRBJ2-5	TGCGCCAGCAGAGGGACTAGCGACGAGACCCAGTACTTC	CASRGTSDETQYF
.	TRBV6-1	many	TRBJ1-1	TGTGCCAGCAGTGAAGCAACGACAGGGAACACTGAAGCTTTCTTT	CASSEATTGNTEAFF
.	TRBV20-1	.	TRBJ2-7	TGCAGTGCTAGAGACCGGGCCGGGGGTACCGGCGAGCAGTACTTC	CSARDRAGGTGEQYF
.	TRBV27	many	TRBJ1-2	TGTGCCAGCAGTTCCTCACAGGGAAGAGGGGTCTATGGCTACACCTTC	CASSSSQGRGVYGYTF
TRBD1	TRBV7-8	many	TRBJ1-3	TGTGCCAGCAGCCTAGGACAGGGCATAAGGGGAAACACCATATATTTT	CASSLGQGIRGNTIYF
.	TRBV2	many	TRBJ2-5	TGTGCCAGCAAAGGCCAAGAGACCCAGTACTTC	CASKGQETQYF
.	TRBV15	many	TRBJ1-5	TGTGCCACCTCCCAAGGAAAGTTCAATCAGCCCCAGCATTTT	CATSQGKFNQPQHF
.	TRBV11-2	many	TRBJ1-1	TGTGCCAGCAGCTCCTTCTCCAGGGCAGGGAACACTGAAGCTTTCTTT	CASSSFSRAGNTEAFF
.	TRBV6-2/TRBV6-3	many	TRBJ1-6	TGTGCCAGCAGTTACTCTACGGACCACTATAATTCACCCCTCCACTTT	CASSYSTDHYNSPLHF
TRBD1	TRBV6-5	many	TRBJ1-6	TGTGCCAGCAGTACCCGACAGGGGGCGATTTCACCCCTCCACTTT	CASSTRQGAISPLHF
.	TRBV29-1	many	TRBJ2-7	TGCAGCGTTGAAGATCTCGGGACAAATTACGAGCAGTACTTC	CSVEDLGTNYEQYF
.	TRBV12-3/TRBV12-4	.	TRBJ2-4	TGTGCCAGCCGTGGGCTGGGCAAAAACATTAAGTACTTC	CASRGLGKNIKYF
.	TRBV18	many	TRBJ1-2	TGTGCCAGCTCACCACACCAAAACTATGGCTACACCTTC	CASSPHQNYGYTF
.	TRBV19	many	TRBJ1-5	TGTGCCAGCCAGGGGTTATCTCAGCCCCAGCATTTT	CASQGLSQPQHF
TRBD1	TRBV24-1	many	TRBJ2-4	TGTGCCACCAGTGATCGACAGGGTGGGCTATACTTC	CATSDRQGGLYF
.	TRBV20-1	many	TRBJ1-2	TGCAGTGCCATAGAGTACCCCCTGAGAGTTGGCTACACCTTC	CSAIEYPLRVGYTF
TRBD1	TRBV5-1	many	TRBJ2-7	TGCGCCAGCAGCTTGCTCCAGGGGGCCTCCTACGAGCAGTACTTC	CASSLLQGASYEQYF
.	TRBV2	many	TRBJ1-5	TGTGCCAGCAGTAAAAGAACAGATTCCTGGCATCAGCCCCAGCATTTT	CASSKRTDSWHQPQHF
TRBD1	TRBV19	many	TRBJ1-2	TGTGCCAGTAGACCCGGACAGGGGCGAGGTGGCTACACCTTC	CASRPGQGRGGYTF
.	TRBV4-2	many	TRBJ1-5	TGTGCCAGCAGCCAAGGGGGGGGGAGCAATCAGCCCCAGCATTTT	CASSQGGGSNQPQHF
TRBD1	TRBV29-1	few	TRBJ1-3	TGCAGCGTCGGACAGGGAATGGCAGGAAACACCATATATTTT	CSVGQGMAGNTIYF
.	TRBV2	.	TRBJ2-5	TGTGCCAGCAAAAAGTCGGGCACATTGGACCAAGAGACCCAGTACTTC	CASKKSGTLDQETQYF
TRBD2	TRBV27	.	TRBJ2-2	TGTGCCAGCAGCAGGTTTAGCGGGGGGCGCGCCGGGGAGCTGTTTTTT	CASSRFSGGRAGELFF
.	TRBV2	.	TRBJ2-7	TGTGCCAGCTCTGAACAGAACTACGAGCAGTACTTC	CASSEQNYEQYF
.	TRBV6-1	few	TRBJ1-1	TGTGCCAGCAGTGAAGGTTGGGGAGTAAAGAACACTGAAGCTTTCTTT	CASSEGWGVKNTEAFF
.	TRBV28	many	TRBJ2-5	TGTGCCAGCAGTTTAGAGTATCCAAAGACCCAGTACTTC	CASSLEYPKTQYF
TRBD1	TRBV19	many	TRBJ1-5	TGTGCCAGTAGTCTAGGGACAGACAATCAGCCCCAGCATTTT	CASSLGTDNQPQHF
.	TRBV20-1	many	TRBJ1-6	TGCAGTGCTAGAGCTTCCGGTGGAGATTCACCCCTCCACTTT	CSARASGGDSPLHF
.	TRBV12-3/TRBV12-4	.	TRBJ2-2	TGTGCCAGCAGTTTTTTGGCGGTGACGTATGGCACCGGGGAGCTGTTTTTT	CASSFLAVTYGTGELFF
TRBD1	TRBV7-2	many	TRBJ1-6	TGTGCCAGCAGCTCAAACAGGGGTAATTCACCCCTCCACTTT	CASSSNRGNSPLHF
.	TRBV27	many	TRBJ1-2	TGTGCCAGCAGTTCCCAACCGTTAGGGAGTAACTATGGCTACACCTTC	CASSSQPLGSNYGYTF
TRBD2	TRBV4-2	.	TRBJ2-7	TGTGCCAGCAGCCAACTTAGCGGGGACCCGATCTACGAGCAGTACTTC	CASSQLSGDPIYEQYF
TRBD1	TRBV10-3	many	TRBJ1-1	TGTGCCATCAGCGCTGCAGGGGGGGCTGAAGCTTTCTTT	CAISAAGGAEAFF
.	TRBV6-2/TRBV6-3	.	TRBJ2-7	TGTGCCAGCAGAGGGACCGCCTACGAGCAGTACTTC	CASRGTAYEQYF
TRBD1	TRBV29-1	.	TRBJ2-5	TGTGTGACCGGACAGGGAGAAGAGACCCAGTACTTC	CVTGQGEETQYF
TRBD2	TRBV11-3	many	TRBJ2-7	TGTGCCAGCAGCTTAGGTGCCGCGGGGGGTTGGGGGCCTTATGAGCAGTACTTC	CASSLGAAGGWGPYEQYF